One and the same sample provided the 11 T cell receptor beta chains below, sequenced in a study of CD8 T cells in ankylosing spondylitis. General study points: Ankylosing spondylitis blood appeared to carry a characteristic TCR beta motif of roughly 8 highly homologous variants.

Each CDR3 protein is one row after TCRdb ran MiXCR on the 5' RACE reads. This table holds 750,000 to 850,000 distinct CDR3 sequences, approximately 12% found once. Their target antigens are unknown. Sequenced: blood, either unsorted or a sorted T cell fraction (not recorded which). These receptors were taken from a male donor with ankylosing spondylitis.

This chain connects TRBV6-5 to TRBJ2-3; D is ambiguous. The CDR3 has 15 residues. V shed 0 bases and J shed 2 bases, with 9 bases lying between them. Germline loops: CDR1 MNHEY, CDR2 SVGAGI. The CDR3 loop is CASSYSFGSTDTQYF. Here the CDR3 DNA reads TGTGCCAGCAGTTACTCGTTCGGGTCCACAGATACGCAGTATTTT.

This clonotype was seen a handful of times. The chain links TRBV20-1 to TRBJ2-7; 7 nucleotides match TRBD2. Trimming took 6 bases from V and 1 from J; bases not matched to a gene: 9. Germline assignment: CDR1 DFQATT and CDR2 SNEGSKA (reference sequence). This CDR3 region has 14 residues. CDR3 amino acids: CSAPRGEGSYEQYF. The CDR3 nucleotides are TGCAGTGCCCCCAGAGGGGAGGGTTCCTACGAGCAGTACTTC.

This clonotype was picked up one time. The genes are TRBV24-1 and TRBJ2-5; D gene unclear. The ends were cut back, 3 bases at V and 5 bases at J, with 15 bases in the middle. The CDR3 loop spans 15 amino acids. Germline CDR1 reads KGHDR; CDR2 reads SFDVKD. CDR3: CATSDRAGPGETQYF. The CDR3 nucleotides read TGTGCCACCAGTGATAGAGCCGGGCCCGGGGAGACCCAGTACTTC.

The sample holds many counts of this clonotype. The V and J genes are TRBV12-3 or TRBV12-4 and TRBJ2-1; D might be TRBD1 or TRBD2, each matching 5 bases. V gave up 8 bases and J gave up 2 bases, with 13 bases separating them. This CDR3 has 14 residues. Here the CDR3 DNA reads TGTGCCAGCGGCGGAGAGGGGACCTACAATGAGCAGTTCTTC. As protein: CASGGEGTYNEQFF.

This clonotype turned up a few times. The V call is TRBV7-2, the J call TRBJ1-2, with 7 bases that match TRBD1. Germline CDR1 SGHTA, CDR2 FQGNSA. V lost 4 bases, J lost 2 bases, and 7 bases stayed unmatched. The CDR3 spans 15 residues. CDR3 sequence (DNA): TGTGCCAGCAGCTCCCGATGGGGACAGAACTATGGCTACACCTTC. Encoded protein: CASSSRWGQNYGYTF.

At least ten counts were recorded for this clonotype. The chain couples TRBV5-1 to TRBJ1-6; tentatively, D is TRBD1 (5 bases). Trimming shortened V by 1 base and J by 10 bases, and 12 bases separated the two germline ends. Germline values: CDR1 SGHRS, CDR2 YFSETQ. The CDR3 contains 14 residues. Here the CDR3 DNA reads TGCGCCAGCAGCTTGCAAGGGGCTCGGTCACCCCTCCACTTT. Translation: CASSLQGARSPLHF.

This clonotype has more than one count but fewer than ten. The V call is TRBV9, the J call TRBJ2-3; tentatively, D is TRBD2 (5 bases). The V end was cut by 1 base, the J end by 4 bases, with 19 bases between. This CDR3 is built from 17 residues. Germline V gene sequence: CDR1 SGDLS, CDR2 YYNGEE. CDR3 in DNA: TGTGCCAGCAGCGTAAGGAGCTATTTGGGAGTCGCAGATACGCAGTATTTT. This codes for CASSVRSYLGVADTQYF.

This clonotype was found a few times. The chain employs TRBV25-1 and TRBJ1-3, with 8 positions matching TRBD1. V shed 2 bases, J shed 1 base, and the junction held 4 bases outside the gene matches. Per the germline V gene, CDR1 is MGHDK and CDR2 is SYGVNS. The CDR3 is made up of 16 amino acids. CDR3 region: CASSEQGASSGNTIYF. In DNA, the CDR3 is TGTGCCAGCAGTGAACAGGGGGCGTCGTCTGGAAACACCATATATTTT. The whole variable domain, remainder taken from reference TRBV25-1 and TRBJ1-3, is EADIYQTPRYLVIGTGKKITLECSQTMGHDKMYWYQQDPGMELHLIHYSYGVNSTEKGDLSSESTVSRIRTEHFPLTLESARPSHTSQYLCASSEQGASSGNTIYFGEGSWLTVV.

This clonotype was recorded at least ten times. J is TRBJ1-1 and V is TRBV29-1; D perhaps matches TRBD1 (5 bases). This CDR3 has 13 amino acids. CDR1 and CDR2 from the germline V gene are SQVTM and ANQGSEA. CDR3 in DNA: TGCACGATTCTGGGGGGTATGAACACTGAAGCTTTCTTT. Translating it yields CTILGGMNTEAFF.

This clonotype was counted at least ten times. CDR3 protein: CASSLAWDTEAFF. The CDR3, as DNA: TGCGCCAGCAGCCTTGCCTGGGACACTGAAGCTTTCTTT. This sequence joins TRBV4-3 and TRBJ1-1; D is undetermined. V gave up 4 bases and J gave up 3 bases, with 9 bases separating them. CDR1 is LGHNA, CDR2 YSLEER, per germline. The CDR3 spans 13 residues.

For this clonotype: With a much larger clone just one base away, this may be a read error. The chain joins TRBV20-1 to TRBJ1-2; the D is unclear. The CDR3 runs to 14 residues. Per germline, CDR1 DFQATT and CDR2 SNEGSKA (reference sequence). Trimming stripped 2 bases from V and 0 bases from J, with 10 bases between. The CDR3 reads CSARRVATNYGYTF. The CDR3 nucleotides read TGCAGTGCTAGACGGGTCGCCACTAACTATGGCTACACCTTC.